Listed below are T cell receptor beta chains from one sample, sequenced in a study of CD8 T cells in Susac syndrome. TCRdb itself ran the immunoSEQ multiplex PCR reads through MiXCR, one entry per CDR3 protein. The data contain approximately 100,000 distinct CDR3 sequences, 92% of them singletons. Sample: CD8+ T cells from PBMCs. These receptors all come from a human donor in good health. The CDR3 runs from the conserved cysteine through the conserved F or W. D genes are given only for firm matches. Expanded clones get a size class; other rows say once, few or many, or leave the size out.

v_call,clone_size,j_call,d_call,cdr3_aa,cdr3_nt
TRBV10-3,.,TRBJ1-5,.,CAISETDSSNQPQHF,TGTGCCATCAGTGAGACCGACAGTTCCAATCAGCCCCAGCATTTT
TRBV30,.,TRBJ2-3,.,CAWSRGGDTQYF,TGTGCCTGGAGCCGAGGGGGAGATACGCAGTATTTT
TRBV6-5,.,TRBJ2-3,TRBD1,CASSYGTGFPDTQYF,TGTGCCAGCAGTTATGGGACAGGGTTCCCAGATACGCAGTATTTT
TRBV25-1,once,TRBJ2-1,.,CASSELVNEQFF,TGTGCCAGCAGTGAATTGGTTAATGAGCAGTTCTTC
TRBV7-3,.,TRBJ2-1,TRBD2,CASRPGGSSYNEQFF,TGTGCCAGCAGACCCGGGGGGAGCTCCTACAATGAGCAGTTCTTC
TRBV7-2,once,TRBJ2-5,.,CASSLASLQETQYF,TGTGCCAGCAGCTTAGCGTCCCTCCAAGAGACCCAGTACTTC
TRBV30,.,TRBJ2-5,TRBD2,CAWSRLAGGPETQYF,TGTGCCTGGAGTCGACTAGCGGGAGGGCCAGAGACCCAGTACTTC
TRBV14,.,TRBJ2-6,.,CASSSERAGANVLTF,TGTGCCAGCAGCTCGGAGAGGGCTGGGGCCAACGTCCTGACTTTC
TRBV6-5,few,TRBJ1-5,.,CASSPGAGNQPQHF,TGTGCCAGCAGCCCAGGGGCAGGCAATCAGCCCCAGCATTTT
TRBV19,once,TRBJ2-2,TRBD2,CASRSARTSGGGNTGELFF,TGTGCCAGTAGATCGGCACGGACTAGCGGGGGGGGGAACACCGGGGAGCTGTTTTTT
TRBV5-5,.,TRBJ2-3,TRBD2,CASLTLAGVGTDTQYF,TGTGCCAGCCTTACCTTAGCGGGAGTCGGCACAGATACGCAGTATTTT
TRBV4-3,.,TRBJ2-5,.,CASSQDFRETQYF,TGCGCCAGCAGCCAAGATTTTAGAGAGACCCAGTACTTC
TRBV20-1,.,TRBJ2-7,.,CSASPISYEQYF,TGCAGTGCTAGTCCAATATCCTACGAGCAGTACTTC
TRBV10-3,once,TRBJ1-1,TRBD1,CAIREQGDTEAFF,TGTGCCATCAGGGAACAGGGGGACACTGAAGCTTTCTTT
TRBV5-1,.,TRBJ2-7,TRBD2,CASSLAGSSSYEQYF,TGCGCCAGCAGCTTAGCGGGATCTAGCTCCTACGAGCAGTACTTC
TRBV7-2,.,TRBJ1-1,.,CASSRLGKEEAFF,TGTGCCAGCAGCAGGCTGGGGAAGGAGGAAGCTTTCTTT
TRBV4-3,.,TRBJ1-1,TRBD1,CASSRSSWRNRGRGTEAFF,TGCGCCAGCAGCCGAAGTTCCTGGAGAAACAGGGGCCGGGGCACTGAAGCTTTCTTT
TRBV10-3,.,TRBJ2-1,TRBD2,CATGSGSGGLINEQFF,TGTGCCACCGGCAGCGGGTCGGGAGGCCTTATAAATGAGCAGTTCTTC
TRBV5-1,.,TRBJ2-3,TRBD2,CASSYQRTSGGTSTDTQYF,TGCGCCAGCAGCTACCAAAGGACTAGCGGGGGGACTAGCACAGATACGCAGTATTTT
TRBV20-1,.,TRBJ2-7,.,CSADGRQSHEQYF,TGCAGTGCTGACGGCCGTCAGTCCCACGAGCAGTACTTC
TRBV6-2/TRBV6-3,.,TRBJ1-1,TRBD1,CASRGQMTAFF,TGTGCCAGCAGGGGACAGATGACGGCTTTCTTT
TRBV3-1,.,TRBJ1-1,.,CASTSLLDRRVEAFF,TGTGCCAGCACGTCCTTATTAGACAGGAGAGTTGAAGCTTTCTTT
TRBV3-1,.,TRBJ1-1,.,CASSPKVWDTEAFF,TGTGCCAGCAGCCCAAAGGTTTGGGACACTGAAGCTTTCTTT
TRBV27,few,TRBJ2-3,TRBD2,CASSSSGSTDTQYF,TGTGCCAGCAGTTCTAGCGGGAGCACAGATACGCAGTATTTT
TRBV12-3/TRBV12-4,.,TRBJ2-5,.,CASRPRGPSSETQYF,TGTGCCAGCAGGCCCCGGGGCCCCAGTTCAGAGACCCAGTACTTC